These 30 T cell receptor beta chains originate from one sample sequenced in a study of shared clonotypes between healthy human individuals. Positively selected for CCR7, the CD45RO-negative cells used as naive CD8 cells excluded terminally differentiated effector memory CD45RA+ cells. Measured with immunoSEQ multiplex PCR; TCRdb has only the in-frame clones, and not every one. This table has nearly 600,000 clones, roughly 95% appearing once. Input material: naive CD8+ T cells sorted from blood. The receptors originated from a woman under 40 in good health.

This chain uses TRBV28 with TRBJ2-3; the D call may be TRBD1 or TRBD2 (6 bases each). The CDR3 extends over 18 amino acids. V was pared by 4 bases and J by 2 bases, with 22 bases between. Germline V CDR1 and CDR2: MDHEN, SYDVKM. DNA for the CDR3: TGTGCCAGCAGTTCAAGTCCCAGGGGAGGAACACCCACAGATACGCAGTATTTT. Amino acid sequence: CASSSSPRGGTPTDTQYF.

The rearrangement joins TRBV13 to TRBJ2-1; 7 bases align to TRBD2. The CDR3 is 16 residues long. V trimming: 2 bases; J trimming: 3 bases; junction bases outside the gene matches: 7. Germline V gives CDR1 PRHDT, CDR2 FYEKMQ (reference sequence). As DNA, the CDR3 is TGTGCCAGCAGCTTAAGTTACGGGAGGAACTACAATGAGCAGTTCTTC. Translated: CASSLSYGRNYNEQFF. Looking up the rest from reference TRBV13 and TRBJ2-1 gives the full variable domain: AAGVIQSPRHLIKEKRETATLKCYPIPRHDTVYWYQQGPGQDPQFLISFYEKMQSDKGSIPDRFSAQQFSDYHSELNMSSLELGDSALYFCASSLSYGRNYNEQFFGPGTRLTVL.

The chain joins TRBV7-8 to TRBJ2-1; TRBD2 aligns across 7 bases. V was pared by 6 bases and J by 5 bases, with 19 bases of the junction left unmatched. Germline V gives CDR1 SGHVS, CDR2 FQNEAQ. This CDR3 is built from 18 residues. The CDR3 reads CASRPFVVLVGGDNEQFF. In DNA, the CDR3 is TGTGCCAGCAGACCCTTCGTCGTGTTGGTGGGGGGGGACAATGAGCAGTTCTTC.

This clone was picked up one time. The chain is built from TRBV5-6 and TRBJ2-3; 7 bases map to TRBD1. Trimming cost V 4 bases and J 0 bases; bases outside gene matches: 11. This CDR3 has 17 amino acids. Per germline, CDR1 SGHDT and CDR2 YYEEEE. Here the CDR3 DNA reads TGTGCCAGCAGCCTCCTCACAGGGGCAGCTAGCACAGATACGCAGTATTTT. This translates into CASSLLTGAASTDTQYF.

The J gene is TRBJ2-7, the V gene TRBV5-4, with 9 positions matching TRBD1. The CDR3 is 14 amino acids. V was clipped by 4 bases and J by 6 bases; unmatched bases: 8. CDR1 is SGHNT, CDR2 YYREEE, per germline (reference sequence). The CDR3 loop reads CASSMEQGASEQYF. CDR3 DNA: TGTGCCAGCAGCATGGAACAGGGGGCATCCGAGCAGTACTTC.

CDR3 sequence (DNA): TGTGCCAGCAGCGAAGGACTGGGAGGCGAGCAGTACTTC. Its translation: CASSEGLGGEQYF. The V call is TRBV13, the J call TRBJ2-7, with D possibly TRBD2 on 6 matching bases. Germline V gene lookup returns CDR1 PRHDT and CDR2 FYEKMQ (reference sequence). V shed 5 bases and J shed 6 bases, with 14 bases lying between them. CDR3 size: 13 residues.

The chain employs TRBV7-9 and TRBJ1-1, with TRBD1 matching over 8 bases. V shed 5 bases, J shed 8 bases, and the junction held 10 bases outside the gene matches. The CDR3 spans 14 residues. Germline CDR1 is SEHNR and CDR2 is FQNEAQ (reference sequence). The CDR3 nucleotides read TGTGCCAGCAGCCGCCCTCAGGGGGCCTTCGAAGCTTTCTTT. Protein: CASSRPQGAFEAFF.

V usage is TRBV14 and J usage is TRBJ2-7, with D tentatively TRBD2 (5 bases). V was clipped by 1 base and J by 2 bases, with 12 bases between them. The germline V gene encodes CDR1 SGHDN and CDR2 FVKESK. The CDR3 totals 15 residues. CDR3 DNA: TGTGCCAGCAGCCAAGCGGGGTTTGGAACCTACGAGCAGTACTTC. Encoded protein: CASSQAGFGTYEQYF.

The chain is built from TRBV19 and TRBJ2-1; a possible D gene is TRBD2 (5 bases). V lost 8 bases to trimming and J lost 4 bases, with 12 bases between them. The CDR3 length is 13 residues. Per the germline V gene, CDR1 is LNHDA and CDR2 is SQIVND (reference sequence). The DNA of the CDR3 is TGTGCCAGTCGGGATAGCGTTTACAATGAGCAGTTCTTC. This gives the protein CASRDSVYNEQFF. Full variable domain (remainder filled in from reference TRBV19 and TRBJ2-1): DGGITQSPKYLFRKEGQNVTLSCEQNLNHDAMYWYRQDPGQGLRLIYYSQIVNDFQKGDIAEGYSVSREKKESFPLTVTSAQKNPTAFYLCASRDSVYNEQFFGPGTRLTVL.

Comments on this clone: The identical CDR3 is also encoded by other nucleotide sequences in the sample. The gene calls are TRBV27 and TRBJ1-1; the D is unclear. There are 14 residues in the CDR3. With 0 bases removed from V and 3 bases from J, the gap between germline ends came to 8 bases. Germline lookup yields CDR1 MNHEY and CDR2 SMNVEV (reference sequence). This CDR3 is CASSLSTGYTEAFF. For the CDR3, the DNA is TGTGCCAGCAGTTTATCGACGGGATACACTGAAGCTTTCTTT.

This clone appeared a single time. The CDR3 bases are TGTGCCAGCAGTCCTCGCGGAGTACAACAGCCCCAGCATTTT. Protein: CASSPRGVQQPQHF. The J gene is TRBJ1-5, the V gene TRBV28; D not certain. Germline V gene lookup returns CDR1 MDHEN and CDR2 SYDVKM. This CDR3 has 14 residues. V was clipped by 5 bases and J by 7 bases, with 15 bases between them. The complete variable domain, with remaining parts taken from reference TRBV28 and TRBJ1-5, reads DVKVTQSSRYLVKRTGEKVFLECVQDMDHENMFWYRQDPGLGLRLIYFSYDVKMKEKGDIPEGYSVSREKKERFSLILESASTNQTSMYLCASSPRGVQQPQHFGDGTRLSIL.

The chain recombines TRBV19 with TRBJ2-1; 15 bases fit TRBD2. The CDR3 is 18 residues long. Germline CDR1 is LNHDA and CDR2 is SQIVND (reference sequence). J was trimmed by 6 bases and V by 2 bases; bases with no gene match: 8. CDR3 loop: CASSILPGLAGGSNEQFF. The CDR3 DNA is TGTGCCAGTAGTATACTCCCGGGACTAGCGGGAGGTTCCAATGAGCAGTTCTTC.

CDR3 coding DNA: TGTGCCAGCAGTCCTGATGCAGGGCCCGAGCAGTACTTC. Protein sequence: CASSPDAGPEQYF. The V gene is TRBV28, the J gene TRBJ2-7, with a possible D match to TRBD1 (5 bases). The V end lost 5 bases, the J end lost 6 bases, and 14 bases lay between the germline ends. This CDR3 region has 13 residues. CDR1 is MDHEN, CDR2 SYDVKM, per germline.

The chain uses TRBV27 and TRBJ2-2; D is perhaps TRBD1 or TRBD2 (5 bases each). Trimming removed 7 bases at V and 4 bases at J, with 16 bases between. Looked up from germline, CDR1 is MNHEY and CDR2 is SMNVEV (reference sequence). This CDR3 is built from 15 residues. In nucleotides, the CDR3 is TGTGCCAGCACCTGGGGGACCGCGGGCACCGGGGAGCTGTTTTTT. It codes for CASTWGTAGTGELFF.

This clone was found once. The genes are TRBV25-1 and TRBJ1-4; no firm D call. Germline values: CDR1 MGHDK, CDR2 SYGVNS. V dropped 6 bases and J dropped 6 bases, with 14 bases sitting between them. The CDR3 extends over 14 amino acids. The CDR3 loop is CASRLSGWDEKLFF. The CDR3 nucleotides are TGTGCCAGCAGACTCAGTGGGTGGGATGAAAAACTGTTTTTT.

This chain joins TRBV4-1 and TRBJ2-7, with TRBD1 identical over 8 bases. The CDR3 sequence is 17 residues long. Unmatched junction bases numbered 9, after V lost 0 bases and J lost 2 bases. Per the germline V gene, CDR1 is MGHRA and CDR2 is YSYEKL. DNA of the CDR3: TGCGCCAGCAGCCAAGATCCGGTCAGGGGGCTTACCTACGAGCAGTACTTC. As protein: CASSQDPVRGLTYEQYF.

The gene calls are TRBV9 and TRBJ1-2; D call uncertain. V lost 6 bases and J lost 7, with 10 bases in between. Germline loops: CDR1 SGDLS, CDR2 YYNGEE. The CDR3 sequence is 11 residues long. The CDR3 DNA sequence: TGTGCCAGCACCGGGCCCCCTGGCTACACCTTC. Protein sequence: CASTGPPGYTF.

This clone was observed a handful of times. This chain links TRBV14 with TRBJ1-2, with D perhaps matching TRBD1 (6 bases). V gave up 4 bases and J gave up 5 bases, with 14 bases separating them. CDR1 and CDR2 from the germline V gene are SGHDN and FVKESK. The CDR3 spans 14 residues. DNA for the CDR3: TGTGCCAGCAGCCTACAGGGCTTCCTGTATGGCTACACCTTC. As protein: CASSLQGFLYGYTF.

This clone was detected only a few times. The V call is TRBV11-2, the J call TRBJ1-1; D is undetermined. CDR3 length: 14 amino acids. Germline lookup yields CDR1 SGHAT and CDR2 FQNNGV. V lost 2 bases, J lost 2 bases, and 9 bases lay in between. The CDR3 spells CASSLFSENTEAFF. The CDR3 nucleotides are TGTGCCAGCAGCTTATTTAGCGAAAACACTGAAGCTTTCTTT.

The V gene is TRBV6-1, the J gene TRBJ2-2; 8 positions agree with TRBD2. This CDR3 contains 14 residues. With 6 bases clipped from V and 6 bases from J, the junction kept 6 bases outside the gene matches. Germline loops: CDR1 MNHNS, CDR2 SASEGT. CDR3 sequence: CASRPGLAPGELFF. DNA for the CDR3: TGTGCCAGCAGACCCGGACTAGCCCCCGGGGAGCTGTTTTTT.

This chain connects TRBV7-6 to TRBJ2-7; tentatively, D is TRBD1 (6 bases). Trimming stripped 9 bases from V and 0 bases from J, with 15 bases between. The CDR3 has 14 amino acids. Germline V gene data show CDR1 as SGHVS and CDR2 as FNYEAQ. The CDR3 DNA sequence: TGTGCCAGTGGGCGGAAGGACAGCTCCTACGAGCAGTACTTC. Amino acid sequence: CASGRKDSSYEQYF.

The chain couples TRBV28 to TRBJ1-5; the D is unclear. Germline values: CDR1 MDHEN, CDR2 SYDVKM. V was pared by 3 bases and J by 5 bases, with 8 bases between. The CDR3 runs 13 residues. The CDR3 DNA sequence: TGTGCCAGCAGTTTTCTCGTCCATCAGCCCCAGCATTTT. Translating it yields CASSFLVHQPQHF.

J is TRBJ2-6 and V is TRBV10-3; no reliable D call. The V gene's germline CDR1 is ENHRY and CDR2 SYGVKD. The V end lost 3 bases, the J end lost 0 bases, and 6 bases lay between the germline ends. CDR3 length: 15 amino acids. The chain's CDR3 is CAISDFSSGANVLTF. DNA for the CDR3: TGTGCCATCAGTGATTTCAGCTCTGGGGCCAACGTCCTGACTTTC.

The V gene is TRBV7-4, the J gene TRBJ1-1; maybe TRBD1 (6 bases). CDR1 and CDR2 from the germline V gene are SGHVT and SQSDAQ. V was shortened by 5 bases and J by 7 bases, with 14 bases between the two germline ends. The CDR3 is 13 amino acids. The CDR3 reads CASSRQDKLEAFF. CDR3 DNA: TGTGCCAGCAGCAGACAGGACAAGCTTGAAGCTTTCTTT.

The chain is built from TRBV2 and TRBJ1-4; 7 bases line up with TRBD1. V dropped 6 bases and J dropped 3; count of bases not matched to a gene: 7. Germline CDR1 SNHLY, CDR2 FYNNEI. The CDR3 totals 15 residues. The CDR3: CASSQAGGPNEKLFF. CDR3 nucleotide sequence: TGTGCCAGCAGCCAAGCAGGGGGGCCTAATGAAAAACTGTTTTTT.

The chain couples TRBV27 to TRBJ2-7; D is tentatively TRBD1 or TRBD2 (6 bases each). V lost 3 bases, J lost 2 bases, and 14 bases lay in between. The CDR3 runs to 15 residues. Germline assignment: CDR1 MNHEY and CDR2 SMNVEV (reference sequence). This CDR3 reads CASSFTGALPYEQYF. As DNA, the CDR3 is TGTGCCAGCAGTTTCACGGGGGCCCTGCCCTACGAGCAGTACTTC.

The table lists this clone with a count of one. The chain's CDR3 is CASSHTGFPTVEGTDTQYF. The CDR3 DNA is TGTGCCAGCAGTCATACAGGGTTCCCTACGGTAGAGGGCACAGATACGCAGTATTTT. The chain combines TRBV27 with TRBJ2-3, with D perhaps matching TRBD1 (6 bases). The CDR3 is made up of 19 amino acids. Germline values: CDR1 MNHEY, CDR2 SMNVEV (reference sequence). V gave up 5 bases and J gave up 1 base, with 25 bases separating them.

The V call is TRBV7-6, the J call TRBJ2-7; D ambiguous. The CDR3 loop spans 10 amino acids. Germline CDR1 reads SGHVS; CDR2 reads FNYEAQ. CDR3 residues: CAVPDYEQYF. CDR3 nucleotides: TGTGCTGTCCCCGACTACGAGCAGTACTTC.

This chain joins TRBV28 and TRBJ2-5, with 8 bases identical to TRBD1. The germline gives CDR1 MDHEN, CDR2 SYDVKM. This CDR3 spans 16 amino acids. Trimming at V came to 2 bases and at J to 4 bases, leaving 9 bases not matched to a gene. The CDR3 DNA sequence: TGTGCCAGCAGTTTAGACAGGGGCCGGAAAGGAGAGACCCAGTACTTC. Translated, it gives CASSLDRGRKGETQYF. Together with reference TRBV28 and TRBJ2-5, the CDR3 gives the full variable domain: DVKVTQSSRYLVKRTGEKVFLECVQDMDHENMFWYRQDPGLGLRLIYFSYDVKMKEKGDIPEGYSVSREKKERFSLILESASTNQTSMYLCASSLDRGRKGETQYFGPGTRLLVL.

The V and J genes are TRBV28 and TRBJ2-3, with TRBD2 matching over 7 bases. This CDR3 spans 21 amino acids. Germline V gives CDR1 MDHEN, CDR2 SYDVKM. The ends lost 5 bases at V and 5 bases at J; junction bases unmatched: 28. The CDR3 loop is CASSSLVYRAGTTPAEDTQYF. DNA of the CDR3: TGTGCCAGCAGTAGCTTAGTGTACAGAGCGGGGACGACCCCCGCGGAAGATACGCAGTATTTT.